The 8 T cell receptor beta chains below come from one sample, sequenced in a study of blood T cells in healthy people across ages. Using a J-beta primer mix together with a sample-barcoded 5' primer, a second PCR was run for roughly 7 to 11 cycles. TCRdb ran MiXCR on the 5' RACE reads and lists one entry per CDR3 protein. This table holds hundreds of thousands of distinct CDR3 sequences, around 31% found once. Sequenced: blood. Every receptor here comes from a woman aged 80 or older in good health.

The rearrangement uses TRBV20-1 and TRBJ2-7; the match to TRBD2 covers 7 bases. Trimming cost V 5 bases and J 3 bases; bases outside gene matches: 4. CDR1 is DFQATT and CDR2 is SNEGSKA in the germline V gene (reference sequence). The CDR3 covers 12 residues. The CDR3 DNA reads TGCAGTGCTGAAACTAGCGACTACGAGCAGTACTTC. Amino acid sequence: CSAETSDYEQYF.

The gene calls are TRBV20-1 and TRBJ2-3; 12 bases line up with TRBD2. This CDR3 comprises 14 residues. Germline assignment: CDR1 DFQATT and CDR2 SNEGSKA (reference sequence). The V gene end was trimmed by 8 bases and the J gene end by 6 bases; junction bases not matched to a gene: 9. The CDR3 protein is CSFRASGRADTQYF. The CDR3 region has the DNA TGCAGTTTCCGGGCTAGCGGGAGGGCTGATACGCAGTATTTT.

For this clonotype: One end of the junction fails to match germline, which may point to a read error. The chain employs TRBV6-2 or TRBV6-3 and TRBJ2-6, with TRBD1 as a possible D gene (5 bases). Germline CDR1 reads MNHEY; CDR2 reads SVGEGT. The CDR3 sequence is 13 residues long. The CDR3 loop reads CASSYSGANVRTF. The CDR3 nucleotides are TGTGCCAGCAGTTATTCTGGGGCCAACGTCCGGACTTTC.

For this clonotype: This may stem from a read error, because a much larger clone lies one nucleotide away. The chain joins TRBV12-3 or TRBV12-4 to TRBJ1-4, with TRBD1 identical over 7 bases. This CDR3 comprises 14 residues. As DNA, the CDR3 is TGTGCCAGCGGGATCGACAGGGTAAATGGAAAACTGTTTTTT. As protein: CASGIDRVNGKLFF.

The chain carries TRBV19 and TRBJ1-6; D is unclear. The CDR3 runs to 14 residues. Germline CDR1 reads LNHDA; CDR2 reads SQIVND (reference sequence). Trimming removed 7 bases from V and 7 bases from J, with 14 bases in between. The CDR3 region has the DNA TGTGCCAGTACCCTGAAGACTAAAAATTCACCCCTCCACTTT. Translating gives CASTLKTKNSPLHF.

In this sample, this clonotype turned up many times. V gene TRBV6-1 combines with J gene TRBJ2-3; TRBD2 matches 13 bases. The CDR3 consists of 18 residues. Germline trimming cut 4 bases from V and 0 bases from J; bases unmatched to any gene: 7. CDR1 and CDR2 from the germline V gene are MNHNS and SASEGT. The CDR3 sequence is CASSGRTSGGSSTDTQYF. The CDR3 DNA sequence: TGTGCCAGCAGTGGGCGGACTAGCGGGGGTTCTAGCACAGATACGCAGTATTTT.

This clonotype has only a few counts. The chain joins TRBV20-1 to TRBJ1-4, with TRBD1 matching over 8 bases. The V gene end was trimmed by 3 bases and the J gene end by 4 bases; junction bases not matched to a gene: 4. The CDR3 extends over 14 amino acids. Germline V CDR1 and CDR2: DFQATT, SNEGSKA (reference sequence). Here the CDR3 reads CSASTGGDNEKLFF. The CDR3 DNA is TGCAGTGCTAGCACAGGGGGGGATAATGAAAAACTGTTTTTT.

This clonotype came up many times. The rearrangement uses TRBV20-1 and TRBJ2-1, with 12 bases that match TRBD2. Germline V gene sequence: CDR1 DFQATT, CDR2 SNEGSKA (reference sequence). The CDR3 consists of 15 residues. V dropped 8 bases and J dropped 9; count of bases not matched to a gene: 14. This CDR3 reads CSSTSSGGAAGEQFF. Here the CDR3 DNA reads TGCAGTTCTACTTCTAGCGGGGGGGCAGCGGGTGAGCAGTTCTTC.